This record covers a single TCR beta chain. Antigen unknown. This entry comes from a study of monozygotic twins with inflammatory bowel disease. From its re-call of the 5' RACE reads, TCRdb lists each CDR3 protein once, without DNA. The sample's table shows about 160,000 distinct CDR3 sequences. Study-wide results and limits: Lower sharing of clonotypes with other individuals was seen in IBD patients than in healthy twins. This was most marked in patients showing signs of disease activity.

There are 15 residues in the CDR3. Germline loops: CDR1 MNHEY, CDR2 SVGAGI. V is TRBV6-5 and J is TRBJ2-7; TCRdb reports TRBD1, a call that lacks DNA to check it against. Input material: blood. This TCR derives from a human donor with ulcerative colitis or Crohn's disease, or a healthy co-twin of an affected twin (not recorded which). CDR3 residues: CASSYSGTGGVEQYF.